The rows below give T cell receptor beta chains drawn from one sample of a study of regulatory T cells in long-lasting Graves disease. From the multiplex PCR reads, TCRdb called clonotypes with MiXCR, one entry per CDR3 protein. The data show a few hundred thousand distinct CDR3 sequences, 22% seen once. The source material was peripheral blood mononuclear cells (PBMCs), sampled when the disease was refractory, from a patient treated with antithyroid drugs. Source of these receptors: a female donor with Graves disease. Each CDR3 is given with its conserved first and last residue. A D gene is named only where the DNA matches it firmly. Clone size appears in some rows only: once, few, many, or a class for an expanded clone.

abundance: few; d_gene: NA; j_gene: TRBJ1-5; v_gene: TRBV20-1; CDR3aa: CSAGLDSNQPQHF; CDR3nt: TGCAGTGCTGGCCTAGACAGTAATCAGCCCCAGCATTTT
abundance: few; d_gene: NA; j_gene: TRBJ1-4; v_gene: TRBV5-1; CDR3aa: CASSRDTPATNEKLFF; CDR3nt: TGCGCCAGCAGCCGGGACACACCCGCAACTAATGAAAAACTGTTTTTT
abundance: NA; d_gene: TRBD2; j_gene: TRBJ2-7; v_gene: TRBV10-3; CDR3aa: CAISDPGLAGHSSYEQYF; CDR3nt: TGTGCCATCAGTGACCCGGGACTAGCGGGCCACAGCTCCTACGAGCAGTACTTC
abundance: many; d_gene: TRBD2; j_gene: TRBJ2-5; v_gene: TRBV7-9; CDR3aa: CASSLLAGGGETQYF; CDR3nt: TGTGCCAGCAGCTTACTAGCGGGAGGCGGAGAGACCCAGTACTTC
abundance: NA; d_gene: NA; j_gene: TRBJ1-6; v_gene: TRBV30; CDR3aa: CAWSVLGVTYNSPLHF; CDR3nt: TGTGCCTGGAGTGTACTAGGGGTTACCTATAATTCACCCCTCCACTTT
abundance: many; d_gene: TRBD1; j_gene: TRBJ1-4; v_gene: TRBV28; CDR3aa: CASRGTGVYEKLFF; CDR3nt: TGTGCCAGCAGGGGGACAGGGGTCTATGAAAAACTGTTTTTT
abundance: NA; d_gene: TRBD2; j_gene: TRBJ2-7; v_gene: TRBV18; CDR3aa: CASSPASGDSEQYF; CDR3nt: TGTGCCAGCTCACCGGCTAGCGGGGATTCCGAGCAGTACTTC
abundance: NA; d_gene: NA; j_gene: TRBJ1-5; v_gene: TRBV18; CDR3aa: CASSREGFSNQPQHF; CDR3nt: TGTGCCAGCTCACGAGAGGGCTTTAGCAATCAGCCCCAGCATTTT
abundance: NA; d_gene: NA; j_gene: TRBJ2-1; v_gene: TRBV7-2; CDR3aa: CASSSLAVSSYNEQFF; CDR3nt: TGTGCCAGCAGCTCGTTGGCAGTAAGCTCCTACAATGAGCAGTTCTTC
abundance: many; d_gene: NA; j_gene: TRBJ1-5; v_gene: TRBV28; CDR3aa: CASRIDSNQPQHF; CDR3nt: TGTGCCAGCAGGATAGATAGCAATCAGCCCCAGCATTTT
abundance: few; d_gene: NA; j_gene: TRBJ1-5; v_gene: TRBV20-1; CDR3aa: CSASPPISNQPQHF; CDR3nt: TGCAGTGCTAGTCCCCCGATTAGCAATCAGCCCCAGCATTTT
abundance: many; d_gene: NA; j_gene: TRBJ2-4; v_gene: TRBV11-2; CDR3aa: CASSTPTVVNIQYF; CDR3nt: TGTGCCAGCAGCACTCCGACGGTCGTGAACATTCAGTACTTC
abundance: few; d_gene: NA; j_gene: TRBJ2-2; v_gene: TRBV19; CDR3aa: CATMSYDTGELFF; CDR3nt: TGTGCCACCATGTCTTATGACACCGGGGAGCTGTTTTTT